This entry features one TCR beta chain sequence. The target antigen is unknown. These data are taken from a study of graft-versus-host responses after intestinal transplantation. Regarding the study as a whole: Early post-transplant declines in HvG were associated with peak levels of circulating GvH clones. Recipient marrow harbored GvH clones, some of which surfaced first in ileum or blood.

TCRdb's table, derived via immunoSEQ multiplex PCR, lists solely in-frame clones and lacks some. The sample lists around 88,000 clones, roughly 90% occurring once. Deletions cut 0 bases from V and 3 bases from J, with 5 bases between. The CDR3 extends over 14 amino acids. Per the germline V gene, CDR1 is MNHEY and CDR2 is SMNVEV (reference sequence). This rearrangement joins TRBV27 to TRBJ2-2; D unresolved. The receptor comes from a human donor who was the organ donor for an intestinal transplant. Sequenced here: unstimulated CD8+ T cells sorted from spleen or lymph node cells, sampled before transplant. The CDR3 loop is CASSLSLDTGELFF. The CDR3 region has the DNA TGTGCCAGCAGTTTATCCCTAGACACCGGGGAGCTGTTTTTT.